This TCR beta chain comes out of a study of control samples from healthy donors and cancer patients. This clone was seen once. The data were produced by immunoSEQ multiplex PCR, yet TCRdb's version contains in-frame clones alone and is incomplete. The sample lists about 85,000 clones, 85% to 90% occurring once. Sequencing was done on a sample of blood. This TCR came from a woman aged 55-69 years in good health.

The CDR3 reads CASSPTGPMNTEAFF. In nucleotides, the CDR3 is TGTGCCAGCAGTCCGACAGGGCCCATGAACACTGAAGCTTTCTTT. The chain has TRBV27 and TRBJ1-1; 7 bases are shared with TRBD1. V shed 5 bases, J shed 0 bases, and the junction held 6 bases outside the gene matches. The CDR3 extends over 15 amino acids. From germline, CDR1 is MNHEY and CDR2 SMNVEV (reference sequence).